Presented here are 24 T cell receptor beta chains from one specimen sequenced in a study of metastatic and nonmetastatic thyroid tumors. TCRdb called clones again from the PCR reads with MiXCR. Of roughly 93,000 clones detected, roughly 13% appear once; the ten largest clones hold about 11%. Nobody among the patients had been given any treatment before thyroid surgery. Sequenced sample: blood. These TCRs come from a female donor with papillary thyroid cancer or a benign thyroid nodule (not recorded which). Some clones in this sample may be carry-over from other donors' samples.

This clone has ten or more counts. The V call is TRBV20-1, the J call TRBJ2-5; 11 nucleotides line up with TRBD1. V was pared by 3 bases and J by 4 bases, with 4 bases of the junction left unmatched. Germline V gives CDR1 DFQATT, CDR2 SNEGSKA (reference sequence). This CDR3 comprises 14 residues. As DNA, the CDR3 is TGCAGTGCTAGTCGGGGGACAGGGGGAGAGACCCAGTACTTC. Translating gives CSASRGTGGETQYF.

Many counts were recorded for this clone. The chain links TRBV11-2 to TRBJ2-7; 7 positions agree with TRBD2. V shed 3 bases and J 2 bases; nucleotides not matched to a gene: 4. The CDR3 is made up of 14 amino acids. Germline loops: CDR1 SGHAT, CDR2 FQNNGV. The CDR3 reads CASSLSGNPYEQYF. DNA for the CDR3: TGTGCCAGCAGCTTGAGCGGGAACCCCTACGAGCAGTACTTC.

This clone was detected only a few times. The chain carries TRBV28 and TRBJ2-7, with 7 bases identical to TRBD2. V shed 2 bases and J 0 bases; nucleotides not matched to a gene: 16. The CDR3 has 19 amino acids. Per germline, CDR1 MDHEN and CDR2 SYDVKM. Here the CDR3 reads CASSLTPFGAGPPSYEQYF. The CDR3 coding sequence is TGTGCCAGCAGTTTAACCCCGTTCGGAGCGGGACCGCCCTCCTACGAGCAGTACTTC.

This clone has at least ten counts. The rearrangement links TRBV5-1 to TRBJ2-1, with D possibly being TRBD1 (6 bases). Germline V gene sequence: CDR1 SGHRS, CDR2 YFSETQ. CDR3 length equals 13 residues. The V and J ends lost 7 bases and 9 bases respectively, with 17 bases between them. The CDR3 region is CASSTTGTGEQFF. The DNA of the CDR3 is TGCGCCAGCTCTACAACAGGGACCGGTGAGCAGTTCTTC. Supplemented by reference TRBV5-1 and TRBJ2-1, the full variable domain reads KAGVTQTPRYLIKTRGQQVTLSCSPISGHRSVSWYQQTPGQGLQFLFEYFSETQRNKGNFPGRFSGRQFSNSRSEMNVSTLELGDSALYLCASSTTGTGEQFFGPGTRLTVL.

This clone was recorded many times. The chain couples TRBV4-3 to TRBJ1-1, with D maybe TRBD1 (6 bases). The germline gives CDR1 LGHNA, CDR2 YSLEER. The CDR3 is 17 residues long. Trimming cost V 0 bases and J 5 bases, with 19 bases left between them. The CDR3 nucleotides read TGCGCCAGCAGCCAAGATATATTGGCAGGGGAGGGTACTGAAGCTTTCTTT. Translating gives CASSQDILAGEGTEAFF.

This clone was picked up many times. This sequence joins TRBV7-6 and TRBJ1-3; the D gene is possibly TRBD1 (5 bases). This CDR3 has 13 amino acids. V was clipped by 5 bases and J by 6 bases, with 11 bases between them. The V gene's germline CDR1 is SGHVS and CDR2 FNYEAQ. Written as DNA, the CDR3 is TGTGCCAGCAGCCCAGGGACGCCAAACACCATATATTTT. It yields the protein CASSPGTPNTIYF.

In this sample, this clone turned up many times. This chain uses TRBV6-2 or TRBV6-3 with TRBJ2-1; 9 nucleotides align to TRBD2. CDR1 and CDR2 from the germline V gene are MNHEY and SVGEGT. The CDR3 is 13 amino acids. V lost 4 bases and J lost 8; bases outside the gene matches: 3. DNA for the CDR3: TGTGCCAGCAGTTTAGCGGGAGTCTATGAGCAGTTCTTC. This codes for CASSLAGVYEQFF.

Many counts were recorded for this clone. CDR3 DNA sequence: TGTGCCAGCAGAATTGTCCCAGGGGTGGAAGCTTTCTTT. It codes for CASRIVPGVEAFF. The V and J genes are TRBV28 and TRBJ1-1; the D gene is possibly TRBD1 (6 bases). This CDR3 is built from 13 residues. Germline values: CDR1 MDHEN, CDR2 SYDVKM. With 6 bases removed from V and 8 bases from J, the gap between germline ends came to 16 bases. The whole variable domain, filled in from reference TRBV28 and TRBJ1-1, reads DVKVTQSSRYLVKRTGEKVFLECVQDMDHENMFWYRQDPGLGLRLIYFSYDVKMKEKGDIPEGYSVSREKKERFSLILESASTNQTSMYLCASRIVPGVEAFFGQGTRLTVV.

This clone was counted a few times. A much larger clone differs from this one at a single base, so this may be a read error. This sequence joins TRBV6-2 or TRBV6-3 and TRBJ2-1, with TRBD1 matching over 9 bases. The CDR3 length is 15 residues. Germline V gives CDR1 MNHEY, CDR2 SVGEGT. The CDR3, as DNA: TGTGCCAGCAGTTACGACAGGGGGACCTACAATGAGCAGCTCTTC. This translates into CASSYDRGTYNEQLF.

This clone has only a few counts. The V gene is TRBV6-2 or TRBV6-3, the J gene TRBJ2-3, with D perhaps matching TRBD1 (5 bases). CDR3 length: 14 residues. Germline loops: CDR1 MNHEY, CDR2 SVGEGT. The V end was cut by 6 bases, the J end by 4 bases, with 14 bases between. DNA of the CDR3: TGTGCCAGCAGCAGGACATGTTTGCCAGATACGCAGTATTTT. This translates into CASSRTCLPDTQYF.

Details on this clone: It may be a read error: a sequence one base away is much more abundant. This sequence joins TRBV4-1 and TRBJ1-2; a possible D gene is TRBD1 (5 bases). Germline values: CDR1 MGHRA, CDR2 YSYEKL. This CDR3 has 13 amino acids. Trimming cost V 5 bases and J 5 bases, with 12 bases left between them. DNA for the CDR3: TGCGCCAGCAGCTACTCAGGGATGTATGGCTACACCTTC. Translated: CASSYSGMYGYTF.

This clone appeared many times. The chain has TRBV9 and TRBJ2-5, with TRBD1 matching 7 bases. The CDR3 loop spans 15 amino acids. V lost 2 bases to trimming and J lost 4 bases; unmatched junction nucleotides: 8. Looked up from germline, CDR1 is SGDLS and CDR2 is YYNGEE. The CDR3 bases are TGTGCCAGCAGCGTCGGTAACAGGGGCTTAGAGACCCAGTACTTC. Its protein product is CASSVGNRGLETQYF.

There are a few counts of this clone. A much larger clonotype is one base distant, so this may be a read error. The chain combines TRBV7-8 with TRBJ2-3, with D perhaps being TRBD1 or TRBD2 (7 bases each). Trimming took 5 bases from V and 2 from J, leaving 14 bases between them. This CDR3 contains 15 residues. Germline CDR1 SGHVS, CDR2 FQNEAQ. The CDR3 DNA is TGTGCCAGCAGCAAGGGGGCGGGAGACACAGATACGCAGTATTTT. Residues: CASSKGAGDTDTQYF.

This clone appeared many times. The chain uses TRBV6-1 and TRBJ1-5; 8 nucleotides agree with TRBD1. V trimming: 8 bases; J trimming: 1 base; junction bases outside the gene matches: 4. The CDR3 is 14 amino acids. Germline assignment: CDR1 MNHNS and CDR2 SASEGT. The CDR3, as DNA: TGTGCCAGCCTAGACAGGGGAAGCAATCAGCCCCAGCATTTT. Protein product: CASLDRGSNQPQHF.

On this clone: Given a much more abundant clone one base away, this may be a read error. The chain carries TRBV9 and TRBJ2-5; TRBD2 agrees at 9 bases. After removal of 5 bases from V and 4 bases from J, the junction contained 21 bases not matched to a gene. The germline CDR1 and CDR2 sequences are SGDLS and YYNGEE. The length of the CDR3 is 19 residues. In nucleotides, the CDR3 is TGTGCCAGCAGAAAAGGGACAGTCGGGCGTGGTAGCGGGAGAGAGACCCAGTACTTC. Residues: CASRKGTVGRGSGRETQYF.

Ten or more counts support this clone. The rearrangement links TRBV5-1 to TRBJ2-2; D possibly corresponds to TRBD1 (6 bases). Trimming pared 4 bases from V and 4 bases from J, leaving 20 bases between. The germline V gene encodes CDR1 SGHRS and CDR2 YFSETQ. This CDR3 has 17 amino acids. The CDR3 DNA follows: TGCGCCAGCAGCCTTTATACCGGGACAAAGTTCACCGGGGAGCTGTTTTTT. Translation gives CASSLYTGTKFTGELFF.

This clone was detected ten times or more. A much larger clone differs by one base, so this may be a read error. Other DNA sequences in this specimen translate into the identical CDR3. The chain combines TRBV28 with TRBJ1-1; maybe TRBD1 (5 bases). Germline-derived CDR1 and CDR2 are MDHEN and SYDVKM. The CDR3 is 13 residues long. The CDR3 nucleotides are TGTGCCACCTTTCCGGGACGGTACACTGAGGCTTTCTTT. Protein sequence: CATFPGRYTEAFF. Using reference TRBV28 and TRBJ1-1 for the parts outside the CDR3, the full variable domain is DVKVTQSSRYLVKRTGEKVFLECVQDMDHENMFWYRQDPGLGLRLIYFSYDVKMKEKGDIPEGYSVSREKKERFSLILESASTNQTSMYLCATFPGRYTEAFFGQGTRLTVV.

The rearrangement joins TRBV5-1 to TRBJ1-3; tentative D call: TRBD1 (5 bases). Germline values: CDR1 SGHRS, CDR2 YFSETQ. This CDR3 has 15 amino acids. V was clipped by 4 bases and J by 0 bases, with 11 bases between them. In nucleotides, the CDR3 is TGCGCCAGCAGCCTCGGGACTAGCTCTGGAAACACCATATATTTT. It translates to CASSLGTSSGNTIYF.

The chain has TRBV9 and TRBJ1-2; D uncertain. The V and J ends lost 1 base and 4 bases respectively, with 11 bases between them. Germline CDR1 and CDR2: SGDLS and YYNGEE. This CDR3 is built from 14 residues. CDR3 protein: CASSVWGSGYGYTF. Here the CDR3 DNA reads TGTGCCAGCAGCGTATGGGGATCGGGCTATGGCTACACCTTC.

This clone was seen at least ten times. The chain carries TRBV7-2 and TRBJ2-3; 10 nucleotides align to TRBD2. Per the germline V gene, CDR1 is SGHTA and CDR2 is FQGNSA. The CDR3 is 16 amino acids. V lost 1 base and J lost 3; bases outside the gene matches: 4. DNA for the CDR3: TGTGCCAGCAGCTTAGGCACTAGCGGGATGACAGATACGCAGTATTTT. Protein: CASSLGTSGMTDTQYF.

This clone was detected ten times or more. This sequence joins TRBV6-2 or TRBV6-3 and TRBJ2-7; D possibly uses TRBD1 or TRBD2 (5 bases each). This CDR3 has 14 amino acids. Per the germline V gene, CDR1 is MNHEY and CDR2 is SVGEGT. V lost 5 bases, J lost 6 bases, and 17 bases lay in between. The DNA for the CDR3 is TGTGCCAGCAGTCTCCCTGGGGGTGTACGCGAGCAGTACTTC. Translated: CASSLPGGVREQYF.

This clone occurred many times. J is TRBJ1-5 and V is TRBV6-1; 7 nucleotides match TRBD1. The CDR3 consists of 14 residues. Germline CDR1 reads MNHNS; CDR2 reads SASEGT. Trimming cost V 5 bases and J 1 base; bases outside gene matches: 2. The CDR3 DNA reads TGTGCCAGCAGTAAGGGACAGAGCAATCAGCCCCAGCATTTT. Its protein product is CASSKGQSNQPQHF.

At least ten counts were recorded for this clone. V gene TRBV11-3 combines with J gene TRBJ2-1, with 10 nucleotides matching TRBD2. The CDR3 covers 15 residues. Per the germline V gene, CDR1 is SGHNT and CDR2 is YENEEA. V shed 5 bases and J 4 bases; nucleotides not matched to a gene: 5. The CDR3 spells CASSPGLAAYNEQFF. The CDR3 nucleotides are TGTGCCAGCAGCCCCGGACTAGCGGCATACAATGAGCAGTTCTTC.

Remarks on this clone: A much larger clone lies one base from this, so it may be a read error. This chain joins TRBV30 and TRBJ2-2, with D maybe TRBD1 (6 bases). The V and J ends lost 3 bases and 3 bases respectively, with 11 bases between them. Germline lookup yields CDR1 GTSNPN and CDR2 SVGIG (reference sequence). This CDR3 is built from 14 residues. The CDR3, as DNA: TGTGCCTGGAGGAGAAAGGGGGACACCGGGGAGCTGTTTTTT. Translation: CAWRRKGDTGELFF.